This TCR beta chain was identified during a study of glioma-infiltrating T cells. Whole-study results and caveats: Signature shared blood CDR3 motifs were enriched in low-divergence and depleted in high-divergence patients.

Using RNA template, CDR3s of TCR alpha and beta were amplified with iRepertoire arm-PCR. TCRdb processed the multiplex PCR reads anew with MiXCR; each CDR3 protein has one entry. The table lists about 400,000 distinct CDR3 sequences, 41% of them singletons. As regards this clonotype: The antigen is unknown.

CDR1 is SNHLY, CDR2 FYNNEI, per germline. Deletions cut 3 bases from V and 7 bases from J, with 5 bases between. CDR3 size: 11 residues. The sequencing input was glioma tissue, nonneoplastic brain tissue, or PBMCs (not recorded which). The V call is TRBV2, the J call TRBJ2-3; D ambiguous. This TCR was sampled from a human donor with low-grade glioma or glioblastoma, undergoing nonglioma brain surgery, or in good health (not recorded which). The CDR3 coding sequence is TGTGCCAGCAGTGATGGGTATACGCAGTATTTT. Translation: CASSDGYTQYF.